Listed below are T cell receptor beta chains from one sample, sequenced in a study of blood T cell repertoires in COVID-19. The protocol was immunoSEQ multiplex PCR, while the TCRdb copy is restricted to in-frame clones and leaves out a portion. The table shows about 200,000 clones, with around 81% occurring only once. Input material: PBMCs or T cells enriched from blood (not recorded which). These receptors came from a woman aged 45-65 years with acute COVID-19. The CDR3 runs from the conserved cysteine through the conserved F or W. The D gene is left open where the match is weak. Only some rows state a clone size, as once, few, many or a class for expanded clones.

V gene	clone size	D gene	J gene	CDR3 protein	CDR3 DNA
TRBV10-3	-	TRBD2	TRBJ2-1	CAIMASGNYNEQFF	TGTGCCATCATGGCTAGCGGGAATTACAATGAGCAGTTCTTC
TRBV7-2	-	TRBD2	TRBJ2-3	CASSLVSGRAGTDTQYF	TGTGCCAGCAGCTTAGTTAGCGGGAGGGCCGGGACAGATACGCAGTATTTT
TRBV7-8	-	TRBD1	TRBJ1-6	CASSSADDRASPLHF	TGTGCCAGCAGCTCTGCAGACGACAGGGCATCACCCCTCCACTTT
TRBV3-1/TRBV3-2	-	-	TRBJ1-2	CASSQECSLESNYGYTF	TGTGCCAGCAGCCAAGAGTGCAGTCTTGAATCTAACTATGGCTACACCTTC
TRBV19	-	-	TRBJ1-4	CASYSNEKLFF	TGTGCCAGCTATTCCAATGAAAAACTGTTTTTT
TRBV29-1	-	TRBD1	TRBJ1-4	CSVPSGTGGVMTNEKLFF	TGCAGCGTCCCATCCGGGACAGGGGGCGTCATGACTAATGAAAAACTGTTTTTT
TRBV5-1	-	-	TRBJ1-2	CASSLASSSYGYTF	TGCGCCAGCAGCTTGGCTAGCAGCTCCTATGGCTACACCTTC
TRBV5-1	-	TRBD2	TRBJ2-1	CASRLAGGRDNEQFF	TGCGCCAGCAGACTAGCGGGGGGGCGAGACAATGAGCAGTTCTTC
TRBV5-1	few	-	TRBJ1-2	CASSSQGLYAYTF	TGCGCCAGCAGCTCGCAGGGACTCTATGCCTACACCTTC
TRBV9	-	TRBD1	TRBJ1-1	CASSVAGTGGWTEAFF	TGTGCCAGCAGCGTAGCGGGGACAGGGGGCTGGACTGAAGCTTTCTTT
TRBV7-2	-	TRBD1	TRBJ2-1	CASSYRDRANEQFF	TGTGCCAGCAGCTACCGGGACAGGGCCAATGAGCAGTTCTTC
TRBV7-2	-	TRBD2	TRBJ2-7	CASSLWPLTSGSYEQYF	TGTGCCAGCAGCTTATGGCCCCTCACTAGCGGGAGCTACGAGCAGTACTTC
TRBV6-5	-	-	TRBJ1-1	CASSYEGGANTEAFF	TGTGCCAGCAGTTACGAAGGGGGAGCGAACACTGAAGCTTTCTTT
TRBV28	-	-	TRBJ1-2	CASSPTGPGGYTF	TGTGCCAGCAGCCCGACAGGACCCGGGGGCTACACCTTC
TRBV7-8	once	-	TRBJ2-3	CASSLGLWVARSTDTQYF	TGTGCCAGCAGCTTAGGTTTATGGGTAGCCCGTAGCACAGATACGCAGTATTTT
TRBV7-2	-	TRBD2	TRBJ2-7	CASSLGAAGGREQYF	TGTGCCAGCAGCTTAGGGGCAGCGGGAGGGCGCGAGCAGTACTTC